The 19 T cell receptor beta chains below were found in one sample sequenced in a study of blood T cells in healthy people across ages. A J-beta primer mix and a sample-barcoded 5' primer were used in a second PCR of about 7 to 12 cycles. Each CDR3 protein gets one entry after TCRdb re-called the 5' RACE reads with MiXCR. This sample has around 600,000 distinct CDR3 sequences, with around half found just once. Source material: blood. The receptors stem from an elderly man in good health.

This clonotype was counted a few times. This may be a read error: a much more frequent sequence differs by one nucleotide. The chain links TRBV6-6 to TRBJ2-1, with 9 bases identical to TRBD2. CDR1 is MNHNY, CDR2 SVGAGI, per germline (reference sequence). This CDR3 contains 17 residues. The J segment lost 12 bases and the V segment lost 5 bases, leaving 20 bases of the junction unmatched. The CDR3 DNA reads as TGTGCCAGCAGTCGCGACGGTAGCGGGGGTGTTTTACGGGGGCAGTTCTTC. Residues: CASSRDGSGGVLRGQFF.

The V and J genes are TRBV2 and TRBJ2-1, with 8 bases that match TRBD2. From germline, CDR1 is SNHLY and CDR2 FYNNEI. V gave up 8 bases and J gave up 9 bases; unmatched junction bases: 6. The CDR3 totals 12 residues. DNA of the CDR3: TGTGCCAGCTATAGCGGGGTGGGTGAGCAGTTCTTC. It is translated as CASYSGVGEQFF.

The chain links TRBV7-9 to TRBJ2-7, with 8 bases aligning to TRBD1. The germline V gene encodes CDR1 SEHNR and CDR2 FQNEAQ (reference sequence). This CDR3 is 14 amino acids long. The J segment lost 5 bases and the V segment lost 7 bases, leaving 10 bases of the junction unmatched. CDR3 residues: CASNLRGPGNEQYF. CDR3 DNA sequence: TGTGCCAGCAACCTCAGGGGGCCGGGGAACGAGCAGTACTTC. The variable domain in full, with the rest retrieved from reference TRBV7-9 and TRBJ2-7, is DTGVSQNPRHKITKRGQNVTFRCDPISEHNRLYWYRQTLGQGPEFLTYFQNEAQLEKSRLLSDRFSAERPKGSFSTLEIQRTEQGDSAMYLCASNLRGPGNEQYFGPGTRLTVT.

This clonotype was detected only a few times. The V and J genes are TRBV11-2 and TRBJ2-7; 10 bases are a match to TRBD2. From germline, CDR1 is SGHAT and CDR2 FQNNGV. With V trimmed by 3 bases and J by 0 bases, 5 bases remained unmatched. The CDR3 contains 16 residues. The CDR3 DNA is TGTGCCAGCAGCTTCTTACGGACTAGCGGCTCCTACGAGCAGTACTTC. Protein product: CASSFLRTSGSYEQYF.

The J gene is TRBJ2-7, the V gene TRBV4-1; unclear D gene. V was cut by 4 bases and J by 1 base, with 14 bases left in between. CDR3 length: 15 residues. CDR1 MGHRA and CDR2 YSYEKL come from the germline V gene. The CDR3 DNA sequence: TGCGCCAGCAGCCTGGGGAAGGGAAGGTCCTACGAGCAGTACTTC. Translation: CASSLGKGRSYEQYF.

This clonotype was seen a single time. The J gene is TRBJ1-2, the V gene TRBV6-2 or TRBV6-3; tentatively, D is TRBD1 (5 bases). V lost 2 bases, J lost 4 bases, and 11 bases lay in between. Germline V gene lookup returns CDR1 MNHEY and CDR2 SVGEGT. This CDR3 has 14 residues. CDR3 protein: CASSYLGTVYGYTF. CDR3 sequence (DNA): TGTGCCAGCAGTTACCTAGGGACCGTCTATGGCTACACCTTC.

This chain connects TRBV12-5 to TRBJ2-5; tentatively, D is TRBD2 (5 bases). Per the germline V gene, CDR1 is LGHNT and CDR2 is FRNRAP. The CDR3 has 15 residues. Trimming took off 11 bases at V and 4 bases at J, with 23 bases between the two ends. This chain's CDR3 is CAPTVPNGVVETQYF. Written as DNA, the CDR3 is TGTGCTCCCACGGTCCCAAACGGGGTAGTAGAGACCCAGTACTTC.

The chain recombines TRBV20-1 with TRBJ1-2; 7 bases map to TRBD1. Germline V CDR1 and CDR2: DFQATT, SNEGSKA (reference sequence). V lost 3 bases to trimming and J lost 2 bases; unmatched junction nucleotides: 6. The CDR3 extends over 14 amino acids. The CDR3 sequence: CSARQDRWNYGYTF. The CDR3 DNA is TGCAGTGCTAGGCAGGACAGGTGGAACTATGGCTACACCTTC.

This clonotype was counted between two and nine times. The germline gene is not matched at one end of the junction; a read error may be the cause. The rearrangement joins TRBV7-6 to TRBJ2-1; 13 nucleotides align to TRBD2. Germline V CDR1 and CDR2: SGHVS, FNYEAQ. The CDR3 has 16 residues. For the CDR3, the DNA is TGTGCCAACAGCTGGACTAGCGGGGGTTCCTACAATGAGCAGTTCTTC. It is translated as CANSWTSGGSYNEQFF.

The CDR3 region is CSVEGFSNEQFF. Here the CDR3 DNA reads TGCAGCGTTGAGGGGTTCAGCAATGAGCAGTTCTTC. The chain is built from TRBV29-1 and TRBJ2-1; no reliable D call. CDR3 size: 12 residues. Per the germline V gene, CDR1 is SQVTM and CDR2 is ANQGSEA. V gave up 3 bases and J gave up 6 bases, with 9 bases separating them.

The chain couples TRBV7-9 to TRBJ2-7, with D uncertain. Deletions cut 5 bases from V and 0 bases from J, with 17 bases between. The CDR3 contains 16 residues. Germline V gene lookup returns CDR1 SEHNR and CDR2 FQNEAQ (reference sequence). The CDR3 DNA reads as TGTGCCAGCAGCCACCCCCGCCAAGCTAGCTCCTACGAGCAGTACTTC. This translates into CASSHPRQASSYEQYF.

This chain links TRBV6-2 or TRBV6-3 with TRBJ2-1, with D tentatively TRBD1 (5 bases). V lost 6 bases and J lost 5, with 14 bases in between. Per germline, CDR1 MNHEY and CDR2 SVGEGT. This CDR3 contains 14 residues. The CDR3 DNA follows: TGTGCCAGCAGACAAGCAGGGAACCACAATGAGCAGTTCTTC. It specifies CASRQAGNHNEQFF.

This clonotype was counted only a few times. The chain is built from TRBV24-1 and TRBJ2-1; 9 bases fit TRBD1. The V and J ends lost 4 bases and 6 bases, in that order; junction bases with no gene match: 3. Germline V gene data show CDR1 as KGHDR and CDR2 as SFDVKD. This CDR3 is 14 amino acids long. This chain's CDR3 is CATSEPGQGNEQFF. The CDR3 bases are TGTGCCACCAGTGAACCGGGACAGGGCAATGAGCAGTTCTTC.

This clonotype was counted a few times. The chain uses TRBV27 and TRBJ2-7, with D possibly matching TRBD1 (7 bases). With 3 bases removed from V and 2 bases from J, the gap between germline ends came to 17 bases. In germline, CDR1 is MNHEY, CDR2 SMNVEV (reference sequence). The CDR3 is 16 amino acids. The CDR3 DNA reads TGTGCCAGCAGTTTTGGCCGATCAGGGGGGCCCTACGAGCAGTACTTC. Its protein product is CASSFGRSGGPYEQYF.

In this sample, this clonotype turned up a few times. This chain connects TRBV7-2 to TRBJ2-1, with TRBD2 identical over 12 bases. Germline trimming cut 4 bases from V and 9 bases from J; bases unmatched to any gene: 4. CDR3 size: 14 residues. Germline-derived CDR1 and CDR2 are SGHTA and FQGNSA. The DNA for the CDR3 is TGTGCCAGCAGCTCGACTAGCGGGAGAAGTGAGCAGTTCTTC. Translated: CASSSTSGRSEQFF. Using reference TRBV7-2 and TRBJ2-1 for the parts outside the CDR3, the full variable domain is GAGVSQSPSNKVTEKGKDVELRCDPISGHTALYWYRQSLGQGLEFLIYFQGNSAPDKSGLPSDRFSAERTGGSVSTLTIQRTQQEDSAVYLCASSSTSGRSEQFFGPGTRLTVL.

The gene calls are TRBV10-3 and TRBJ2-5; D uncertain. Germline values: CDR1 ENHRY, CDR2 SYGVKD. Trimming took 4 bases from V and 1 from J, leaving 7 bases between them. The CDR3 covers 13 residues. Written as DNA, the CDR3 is TGTGCCATCAGTGCGGGCAGCCAAGAGACCCAGTACTTC. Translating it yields CAISAGSQETQYF.

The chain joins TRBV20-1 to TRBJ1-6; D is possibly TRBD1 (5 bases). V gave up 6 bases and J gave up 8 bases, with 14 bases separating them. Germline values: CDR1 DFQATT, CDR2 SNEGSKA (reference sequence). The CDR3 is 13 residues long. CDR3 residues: CSANQGADSPLHF. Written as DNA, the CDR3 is TGCAGTGCGAACCAGGGCGCAGATTCACCCCTCCACTTT.

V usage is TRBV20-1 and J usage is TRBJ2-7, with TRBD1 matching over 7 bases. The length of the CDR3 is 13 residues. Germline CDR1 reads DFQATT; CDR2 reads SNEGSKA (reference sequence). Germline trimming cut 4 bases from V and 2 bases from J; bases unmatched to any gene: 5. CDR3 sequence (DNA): TGCAGTGCTACCAGACAGGGCACCTACGAGCAGTACTTC. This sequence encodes CSATRQGTYEQYF.

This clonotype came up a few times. Here the CDR3 DNA reads TGTGCCAGCAGCGTAGGGCCACGTGAACTAGCGGGAGGCTACGAGCAGTACTTC. Its translation: CASSVGPRELAGGYEQYF. The chain is built from TRBV9 and TRBJ2-7; 12 bases map to TRBD2. V gave up 0 bases and J gave up 3 bases; unmatched junction bases: 10. There are 18 residues in the CDR3. CDR1 and CDR2 (germline): SGDLS, YYNGEE.